This T cell receptor (beta chain) was identified in a study of T cells after yellow fever vaccination. Study-wide results and caveats: Booster sampling recovered most clones from primary vaccination (roughly 97% CD4, roughly 90% CD8). The secondary response was weaker, and its peak arrived faster, on day 5 versus 15. Clonotypes appearing in both CD4 and CD8 compartments existed, and their share was small.

With respect to this clonotype: Its antigen is as yet unknown.

The CDR3 extends over 13 amino acids. Per germline, CDR1 MNHNY and CDR2 SVGAGI (reference sequence). The V gene lost 2 bases and the J gene lost 2 bases, with 5 bases spanning the gap. TCRdb reprocessed the 5' RACE reads via MiXCR and lists one record per CDR3 protein. The table lists 500,000 to 650,000 distinct CDR3 sequences, roughly 13% of them singletons. The starting material was PBMCs, obtained on the day of the yellow fever booster vaccination. The chain carries TRBV6-6 and TRBJ2-3; no clear D. The clonotype was recovered from a man aged 25 to 40 who received the YFV17D yellow fever vaccine. CDR3 amino acids: CASSYTYTDTQYF. Here the CDR3 DNA reads TGTGCCAGCAGTTACACCTACACAGATACGCAGTATTTT.